One sample yielded the 27 T cell receptor beta chains listed below, sequenced in a study of T cell changes during pregnancy in multiple sclerosis. Produced via immunoSEQ multiplex PCR; TCRdb's table is partial and in-frame only. The sample includes 85,000 to 90,000 clones, 90% to 95% of them seen just once. Sequencing was performed on peripheral blood, taken after pregnancy. Receptors originate from a female donor in good health, enrolled as a control in a pregnancy study.

The V and J genes are TRBV21-1 and TRBJ1-5; TRBD1 was called by the table and not checked on the DNA. TRBV21-1 is a pseudogene. The CDR3 loop spans 17 amino acids. The CDR3 nucleotides are TGTGCCAGCTCGATACTGGGACAGGGATTTACCAATCAGCCCCAGCATTTT. Its translation is CASSILGQGFTNQPQHF.

The V gene is TRBV25-1, the J gene TRBJ2-1; a possible D gene is TRBD2 (6 bases). Germline loops: CDR1 MGHDK, CDR2 SYGVNS. The length of the CDR3 is 13 residues. V dropped 4 bases and J dropped 6 bases, with 10 bases sitting between them. The CDR3 DNA reads as TGTGCCAGCAGTGGGGGACTGGTCAATGAGCAGTTCTTC. Protein: CASSGGLVNEQFF.

The J gene is TRBJ2-7, the V gene TRBV7-9, with 13 bases matching TRBD2. The CDR3 totals 14 residues. Unmatched junction bases numbered 0, after V lost 5 bases and J lost 2 bases. Germline lookup yields CDR1 SEHNR and CDR2 FQNEAQ (reference sequence). The chain's CDR3 is CASSGLAGAYEQYF. CDR3 nucleotides: TGTGCCAGCAGCGGACTAGCGGGGGCCTACGAGCAGTACTTC.

CDR3 sequence (DNA): TGTGCCAGCAGTTTGACCCCCGGACTAGCGGGAGTGTTCAATGAGCAGTTCTTC. Protein: CASSLTPGLAGVFNEQFF. The chain combines TRBV27 with TRBJ2-1, with 13 bases identical to TRBD2. CDR1 is MNHEY, CDR2 SMNVEV, per germline (reference sequence). The CDR3 is 18 amino acids. J lost 6 bases, V lost 3 bases, and 11 bases had no gene match.

The V gene is TRBV18, the J gene TRBJ1-5; D is ambiguous. Germline V gene lookup returns CDR1 KGHSH and CDR2 LQKENI. V lost 0 bases to trimming and J lost 0 bases, with 9 bases between them. The CDR3 totals 16 residues. The CDR3 DNA reads as TGTGCCAGCTCACCACCGGGCAGTAATAGCAATCAGCCCCAGCATTTT. Amino acid sequence: CASSPPGSNSNQPQHF.

The CDR3 sequence: CASSPWSGGNTGELFF. CDR3 DNA: TGTGCCAGCAGCCCGTGGTCAGGGGGCAACACCGGGGAGCTGTTTTTT. The chain joins TRBV5-8 to TRBJ2-2; TRBD1 aligns across 8 bases. CDR1 is SGHTS, CDR2 YDEGEE, per germline. The V gene end was trimmed by 4 bases and the J gene end by 2 bases; junction bases not matched to a gene: 7. The CDR3 spans 16 residues.

This chain uses TRBV11-2 with TRBJ2-1; D not certain. Between the trimmed V and J ends, which lost 0 bases and 10 bases, there was a span of 10 bases. The CDR3 has 13 amino acids. CDR1 is SGHAT, CDR2 FQNNGV, per germline. The CDR3, as DNA: TGTGCCAGCAGCTTAGATTCCGGGTGGGAGCAGTTCTTC. Its protein is CASSLDSGWEQFF.

The chain has TRBV1 and TRBJ2-3; TRBD1 is taken as the D call from the table, unchecked against the DNA. TRBV1 is described as a pseudogene. CDR3 length equals 18 residues. The CDR3 loop is CTSSQDFRKGRSTDTQYF. The CDR3 DNA reads TGCACCAGCAGCCAAGATTTTAGGAAGGGGCGTAGCACAGATACGCAGTATTTT.

The chain uses TRBV4-1 and TRBJ1-4; the match to TRBD1 covers 8 bases. CDR1 is MGHRA and CDR2 is YSYEKL in the germline V gene. The CDR3 is 14 residues long. The junction had 5 bases not matched to a gene; V was cut back by 7 bases and J by 4 bases. CDR3 loop: CASKRTGFNEKLFF. The CDR3 DNA follows: TGCGCCAGCAAAAGGACAGGGTTTAATGAAAAACTGTTTTTT.

The rearrangement uses TRBV7-9 and TRBJ1-1; D is unclear. This CDR3 contains 13 residues. Germline CDR1 reads SEHNR; CDR2 reads FQNEAQ (reference sequence). Trimming removed 3 bases at V and 1 base at J, with 6 bases between. The CDR3 DNA reads TGTGCCAGCAGCTTTGGTAGGAACACTGAAGCTTTCTTT. Translation gives CASSFGRNTEAFF.

The chain joins TRBV2 to TRBJ2-4; D is possibly TRBD2 (5 bases). The CDR3 extends over 15 amino acids. V lost 5 bases to trimming and J lost 11 bases, with 22 bases between them. Per the germline V gene, CDR1 is SNHLY and CDR2 is FYNNEI. The CDR3 region has the DNA TGTGCCAGCAGTTCGGATCGGACTCGGCCCTTCGTTCAGTACTTC. Protein sequence: CASSSDRTRPFVQYF.

This sequence joins TRBV27 and TRBJ2-5; a weak D match, TRBD1 (5 bases). Germline lookup yields CDR1 MNHEY and CDR2 SMNVEV (reference sequence). The CDR3 extends over 14 amino acids. Trimming cost V 3 bases and J 5 bases, with 13 bases left between them. In DNA form, the CDR3 reads TGTGCCAGCAGTTTGCTAGGGGTGGGGGAGACCCAGTACTTC. The encoded protein is CASSLLGVGETQYF.

The chain is built from TRBV7-9 and TRBJ2-1; 7 bases fit TRBD2. V gave up 5 bases and J gave up 5 bases; unmatched junction bases: 9. CDR3 length equals 15 residues. Germline assignment: CDR1 SEHNR and CDR2 FQNEAQ (reference sequence). CDR3 DNA: TGTGCCAGCAGCGGGACTACGGCCCCCCACAATGAGCAGTTCTTC. Translation: CASSGTTAPHNEQFF.

This clone was detected many times. The rearrangement links TRBV30 to TRBJ2-2; 7 bases line up with TRBD2. Germline V gives CDR1 GTSNPN, CDR2 SVGIG (reference sequence). V gave up 4 bases and J gave up 5 bases; unmatched junction bases: 10. There are 15 residues in the CDR3. The DNA for the CDR3 is TGTGCCTGGACCCGTGCGGGAGAGGAGACCGGGGAGCTGTTTTTT. Its protein product is CAWTRAGEETGELFF.

This sequence joins TRBV29-1 and TRBJ2-3, with TRBD2 matching 9 bases. CDR3 size: 13 residues. Looked up from germline, CDR1 is SQVTM and CDR2 is ANQGSEA. After removal of 7 bases from V and 5 bases from J, the junction contained 7 bases not matched to a gene. CDR3 in DNA: TGCAGCGCTAGCGGGATACGTGGAGATACGCAGTATTTT. This translates into CSASGIRGDTQYF.

This sequence joins TRBV28 and TRBJ2-7; 7 nucleotides align to TRBD1. Germline lookup yields CDR1 MDHEN and CDR2 SYDVKM. After removal of 3 bases from V and 6 bases from J, the junction contained 11 bases not matched to a gene. The CDR3 is 15 residues long. The CDR3 reads CASSLRAGGIGEQYF. The CDR3 DNA sequence: TGTGCCAGCAGTTTGAGGGCAGGGGGAATTGGCGAGCAGTACTTC.

The chain is built from TRBV6-6 and TRBJ1-1; D is undetermined. CDR3 length: 14 residues. Trimming left V 0 bases short and J 1 base short, with 6 bases between. CDR1 MNHNY and CDR2 SVGAGI come from the germline V gene (reference sequence). The DNA of the CDR3 is TGTGCCAGCAGTTACTCGGCGGAGAACACTGAAGCTTTCTTT. Translation gives CASSYSAENTEAFF.

In DNA, the CDR3 is TGTGCCAGCAGCTTATTACTAGCGGGTTACGCGAACACCGGGGAGCTGTTTTTT. Translating gives CASSLLLAGYANTGELFF. The V gene is TRBV5-6, the J gene TRBJ2-2, with 9 bases lining up with TRBD2. Per the germline V gene, CDR1 is SGHDT and CDR2 is YYEEEE. Trimming removed 2 bases from V and 0 bases from J; junction bases left unmatched: 8. CDR3 length: 18 residues.

V and J are TRBV5-1 and TRBJ2-3; possibly TRBD1 for D (5 bases). This CDR3 is 12 amino acids long. Trimming cost V 0 bases and J 6 bases, with 5 bases left between them. In germline, CDR1 is SGHRS, CDR2 YFSETQ. CDR3 coding DNA: TGCGCCAGCAGCTTGGGGGGCGATACGCAGTATTTT. This translates into CASSLGGDTQYF.

This chain uses TRBV7-2 with TRBJ2-7; TRBD2 matches 10 bases. This CDR3 is 14 amino acids long. Germline V gene sequence: CDR1 SGHTA, CDR2 FQGNSA. The V segment lost 5 bases and the J segment 2 bases; nucleotides outside the gene matches: 3. CDR3 coding DNA: TGTGCCAGCAGCCCAAGCGGGAGGGCCTACGAGCAGTACTTC. It translates to CASSPSGRAYEQYF.

This clone was counted a few times. The chain links TRBV30 to TRBJ1-1; D unresolved. V was clipped by 5 bases and J by 4 bases, with 14 bases between them. The CDR3 spans 13 residues. The germline V gene encodes CDR1 GTSNPN and CDR2 SVGIG (reference sequence). Here the CDR3 DNA reads TGTGCCTGGGGTTCAAAGCCTGGCACTGAAGCTTTCTTT. It codes for CAWGSKPGTEAFF. The full variable domain, rest sourced from reference TRBV30 and TRBJ1-1, is SQTIHQWPATLVQPVGSPLSLECTVEGTSNPNLYWYRQAAGRGLQLLFYSVGIGQISSEVPQNLSASRPQDRQFILSSKKLLLSDSGFYLCAWGSKPGTEAFFGQGTRLTVV.

The chain employs TRBV28 and TRBJ2-7; D not certain. The CDR3 sequence is 13 residues long. V was cut by 3 bases and J by 0 bases, with 6 bases left in between. CDR1 is MDHEN and CDR2 is SYDVKM in the germline V gene. CDR3 amino acids: CASSLGSSYEQYF. The CDR3 DNA reads as TGTGCCAGCAGTTTGGGCAGCTCCTACGAGCAGTACTTC.

This chain links TRBV7-6 with TRBJ2-3; 7 nucleotides agree with TRBD2. Trimming at V came to 1 base and at J to 5 bases, leaving 3 bases not matched to a gene. The CDR3 runs to 14 residues. Germline lookup yields CDR1 SGHVS and CDR2 FNYEAQ. The CDR3: CASSLGGGRDTQYF. For the CDR3, the DNA is TGTGCCAGCAGCTTAGGCGGCGGGAGAGATACGCAGTATTTT.

V gene TRBV28 combines with J gene TRBJ2-7; a weak D match, TRBD1 (5 bases). Germline V gene data show CDR1 as MDHEN and CDR2 as SYDVKM. The CDR3 runs to 15 residues. V was cut by 1 base and J by 2 bases, with 12 bases left in between. In nucleotides, the CDR3 is TGTGCCAGCAGTTTATCGGTAGGGGATACCTACGAGCAGTACTTC. It is translated as CASSLSVGDTYEQYF.

The rearrangement links TRBV6-5 to TRBJ2-3; tentatively, D is TRBD1 (5 bases). The ends were cut back, 6 bases at V and 0 bases at J, with 7 bases in the middle. Germline lookup yields CDR1 MNHEY and CDR2 SVGAGI. The CDR3 runs 13 residues. Written as DNA, the CDR3 is TGTGCCAGCAGGGGGCCTAGCACAGATACGCAGTATTTT. This gives the protein CASRGPSTDTQYF.

Only one count was recorded for this clone. The chain couples TRBV7-2 to TRBJ2-7, with D possibly being TRBD2 (5 bases). CDR1 is SGHTA and CDR2 is FQGNSA in the germline V gene. The CDR3 runs 18 residues. Trimming took off 5 bases at V and 4 bases at J, with 27 bases between the two ends. CDR3 DNA sequence: TGTGCCAGCAGCGTTATGCGGGCCCGGACGTCGTTCATATACGAGCAGTACTTC. This sequence encodes CASSVMRARTSFIYEQYF.

CDR3 sequence (DNA): TGTGCCAGCAGCTTTCAACTAGCGACACAAGAGACCCAGTACTTC. Amino acid sequence: CASSFQLATQETQYF. The chain recombines TRBV11-2 with TRBJ2-5; 7 bases fit TRBD2. Per the germline V gene, CDR1 is SGHAT and CDR2 is FQNNGV. The CDR3 extends over 15 amino acids. V lost 3 bases and J lost 2; bases outside the gene matches: 6.